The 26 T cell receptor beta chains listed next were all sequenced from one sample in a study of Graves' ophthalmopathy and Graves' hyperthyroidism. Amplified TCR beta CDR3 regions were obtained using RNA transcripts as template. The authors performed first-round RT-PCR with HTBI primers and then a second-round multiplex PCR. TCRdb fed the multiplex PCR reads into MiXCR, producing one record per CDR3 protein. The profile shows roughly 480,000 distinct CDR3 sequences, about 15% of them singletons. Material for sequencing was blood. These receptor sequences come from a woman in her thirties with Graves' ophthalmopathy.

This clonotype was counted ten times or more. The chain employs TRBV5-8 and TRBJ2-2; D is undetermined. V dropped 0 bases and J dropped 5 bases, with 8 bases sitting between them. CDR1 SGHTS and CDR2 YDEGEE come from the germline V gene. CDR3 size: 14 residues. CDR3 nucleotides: TGTGCCAGCAGCTTGGCGGGCACAACCGGGGAGCTGTTTTTT. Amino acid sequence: CASSLAGTTGELFF.

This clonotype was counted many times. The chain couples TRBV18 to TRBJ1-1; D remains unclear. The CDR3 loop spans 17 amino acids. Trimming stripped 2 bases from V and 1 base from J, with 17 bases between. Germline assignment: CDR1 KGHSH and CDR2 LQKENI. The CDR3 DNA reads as TGTGCCAGCTCACCATCAAGCGGTAGACGCCAGAACACTGAAGCTTTCTTT. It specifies CASSPSSGRRQNTEAFF.

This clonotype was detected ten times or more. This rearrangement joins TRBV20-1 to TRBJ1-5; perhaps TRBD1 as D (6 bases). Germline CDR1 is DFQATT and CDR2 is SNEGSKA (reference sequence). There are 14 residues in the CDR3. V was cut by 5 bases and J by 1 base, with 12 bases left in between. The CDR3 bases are TGCAGTGCTGGCGGACAGCCGAGCAATCAGCCCCAGCATTTT. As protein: CSAGGQPSNQPQHF.

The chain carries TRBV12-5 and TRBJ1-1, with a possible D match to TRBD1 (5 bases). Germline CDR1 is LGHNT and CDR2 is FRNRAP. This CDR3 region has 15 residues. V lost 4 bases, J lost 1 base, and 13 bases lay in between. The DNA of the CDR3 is TGTGCTAGTGGTTCCCTCCCCGGGGGGAACACTGAAGCTTTCTTT. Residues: CASGSLPGGNTEAFF.

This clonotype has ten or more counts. Here the CDR3 reads CASSERILETQYF. CDR3 in DNA: TGTGCCAGCAGTGAAAGGATCCTGGAGACCCAGTACTTC. V gene TRBV6-1 combines with J gene TRBJ2-5; no definite D call. The CDR3 totals 13 residues. V was trimmed by 2 bases and J by 5 bases, leaving 9 bases between them. Germline V gene lookup returns CDR1 MNHNS and CDR2 SASEGT.

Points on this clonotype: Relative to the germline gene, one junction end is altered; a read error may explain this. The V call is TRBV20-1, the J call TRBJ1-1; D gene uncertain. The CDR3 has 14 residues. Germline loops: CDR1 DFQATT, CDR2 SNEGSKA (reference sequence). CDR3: CSASPAEKNTEASF. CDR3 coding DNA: TGCAGTGCTAGTCCGGCCGAAAAGAACACTGAAGCTTCCTTT.

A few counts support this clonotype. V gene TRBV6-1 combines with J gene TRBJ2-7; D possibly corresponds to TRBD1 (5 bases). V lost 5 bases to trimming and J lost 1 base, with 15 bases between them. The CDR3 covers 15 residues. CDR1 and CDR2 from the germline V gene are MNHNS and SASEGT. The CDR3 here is CASSPLGQGSYEQYF. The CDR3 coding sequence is TGTGCCAGCAGTCCTTTAGGGCAGGGTTCCTACGAGCAGTACTTC.

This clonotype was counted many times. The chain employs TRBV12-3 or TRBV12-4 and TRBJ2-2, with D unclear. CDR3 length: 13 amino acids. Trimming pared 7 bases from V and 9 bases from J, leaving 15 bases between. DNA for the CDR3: TGTGCCAGCACCATCGACACCGAATGGGAGCTGTTTTTT. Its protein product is CASTIDTEWELFF.

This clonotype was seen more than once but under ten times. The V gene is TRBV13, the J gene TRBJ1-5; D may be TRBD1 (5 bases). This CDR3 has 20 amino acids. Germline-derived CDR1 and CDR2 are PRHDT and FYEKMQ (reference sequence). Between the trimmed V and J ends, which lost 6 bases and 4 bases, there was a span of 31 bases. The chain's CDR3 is CASRRRGPFGETDLNQPQHF. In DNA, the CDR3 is TGTGCCAGCAGACGTAGGGGACCCTTTGGAGAGACAGACCTTAATCAGCCCCAGCATTTT.

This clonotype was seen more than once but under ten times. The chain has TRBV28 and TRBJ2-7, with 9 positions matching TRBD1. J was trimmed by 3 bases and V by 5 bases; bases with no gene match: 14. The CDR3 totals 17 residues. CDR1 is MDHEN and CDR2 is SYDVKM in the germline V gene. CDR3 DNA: TGTGCCAGCAGTCTATCCGGGACAGGGCCTTCATTCTACGAGCAGTACTTC. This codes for CASSLSGTGPSFYEQYF.

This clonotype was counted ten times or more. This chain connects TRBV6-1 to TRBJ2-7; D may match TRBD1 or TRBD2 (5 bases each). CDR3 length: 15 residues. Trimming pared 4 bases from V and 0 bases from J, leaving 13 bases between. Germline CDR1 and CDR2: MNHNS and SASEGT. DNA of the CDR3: TGTGCCAGCAGTGTCTCCGGGACCAGCTCCTACGAGCAGTACTTC. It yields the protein CASSVSGTSSYEQYF.

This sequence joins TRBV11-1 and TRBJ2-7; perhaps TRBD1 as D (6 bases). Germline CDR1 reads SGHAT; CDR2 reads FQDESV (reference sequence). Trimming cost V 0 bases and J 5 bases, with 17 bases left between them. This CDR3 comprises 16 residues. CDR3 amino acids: CASSLAAQGRLDEQYF. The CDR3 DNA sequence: TGTGCCAGCAGCTTAGCGGCACAGGGTCGGCTCGACGAGCAGTACTTC.

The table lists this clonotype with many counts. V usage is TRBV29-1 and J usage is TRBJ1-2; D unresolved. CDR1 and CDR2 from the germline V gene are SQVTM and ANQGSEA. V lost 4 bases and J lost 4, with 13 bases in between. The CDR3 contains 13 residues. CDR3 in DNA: TGCAGCGTTGTCTGGAGCACCGCCTATGGCTACACCTTC. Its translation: CSVVWSTAYGYTF.

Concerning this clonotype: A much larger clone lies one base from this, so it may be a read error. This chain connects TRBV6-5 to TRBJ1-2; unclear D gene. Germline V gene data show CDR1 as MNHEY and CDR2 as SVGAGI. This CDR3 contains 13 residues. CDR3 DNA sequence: TGTGCCAGCAGTTACATACAGTTCTATGGCGACACCTTC. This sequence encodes CASSYIQFYGDTF.

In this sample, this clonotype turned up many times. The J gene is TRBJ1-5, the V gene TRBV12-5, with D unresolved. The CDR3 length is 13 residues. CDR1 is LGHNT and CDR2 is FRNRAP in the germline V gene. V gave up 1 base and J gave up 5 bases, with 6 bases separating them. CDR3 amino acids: CASGLGLDQPQHF. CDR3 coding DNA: TGTGCTAGTGGTTTGGGTTTAGATCAGCCCCAGCATTTT.

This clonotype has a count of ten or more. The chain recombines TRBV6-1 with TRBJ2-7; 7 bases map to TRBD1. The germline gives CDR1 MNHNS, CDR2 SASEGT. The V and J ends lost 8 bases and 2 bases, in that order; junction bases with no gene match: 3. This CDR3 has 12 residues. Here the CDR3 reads CASGRGPYEQYF. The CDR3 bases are TGTGCCAGCGGAAGGGGGCCCTACGAGCAGTACTTC.

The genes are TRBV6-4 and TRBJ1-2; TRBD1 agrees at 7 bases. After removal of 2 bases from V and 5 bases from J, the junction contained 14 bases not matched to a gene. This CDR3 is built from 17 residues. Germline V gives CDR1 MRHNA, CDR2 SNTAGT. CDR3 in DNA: TGTGCCAGCAGTGACGGGGACAGATTTTTGTTGCGTTATGGCTACACCTTC. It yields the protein CASSDGDRFLLRYGYTF.

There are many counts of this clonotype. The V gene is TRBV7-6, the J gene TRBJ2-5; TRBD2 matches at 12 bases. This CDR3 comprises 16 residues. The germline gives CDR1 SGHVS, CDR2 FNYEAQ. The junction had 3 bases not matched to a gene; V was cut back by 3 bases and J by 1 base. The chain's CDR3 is CASSLGTSGLQETQYF. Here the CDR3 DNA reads TGTGCCAGCAGCTTGGGGACTAGCGGGCTCCAAGAGACCCAGTACTTC.

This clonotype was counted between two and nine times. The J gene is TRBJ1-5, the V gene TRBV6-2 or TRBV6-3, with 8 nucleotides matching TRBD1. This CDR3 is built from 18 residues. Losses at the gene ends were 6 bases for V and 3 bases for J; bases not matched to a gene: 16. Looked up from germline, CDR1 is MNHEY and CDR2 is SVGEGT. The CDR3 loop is CASSPPGRGPWDNQPQHF. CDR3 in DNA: TGTGCCAGCAGCCCCCCGGGCAGGGGGCCATGGGACAATCAGCCCCAGCATTTT.

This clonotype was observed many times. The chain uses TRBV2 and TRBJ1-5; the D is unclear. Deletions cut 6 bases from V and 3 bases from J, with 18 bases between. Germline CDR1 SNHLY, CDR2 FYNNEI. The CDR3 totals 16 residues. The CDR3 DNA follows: TGTGCCAGCAGCCTGGAGGCTACAAGGTACAATCAGCCCCAGCATTTT. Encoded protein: CASSLEATRYNQPQHF.

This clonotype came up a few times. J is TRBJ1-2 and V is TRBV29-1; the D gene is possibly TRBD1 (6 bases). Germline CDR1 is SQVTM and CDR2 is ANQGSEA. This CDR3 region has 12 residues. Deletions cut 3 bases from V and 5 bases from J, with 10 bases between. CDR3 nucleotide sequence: TGCAGCGTTGAGGGGGCAGCTTATGGCTACACCTTC. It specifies CSVEGAAYGYTF.

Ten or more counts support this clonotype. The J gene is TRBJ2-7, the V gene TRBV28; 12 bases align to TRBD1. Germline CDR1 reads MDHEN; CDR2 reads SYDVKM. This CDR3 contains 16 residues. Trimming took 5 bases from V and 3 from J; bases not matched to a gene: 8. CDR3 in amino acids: CASSISGTGGDYEQYF. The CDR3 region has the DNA TGTGCCAGCAGTATCTCCGGGACAGGGGGCGACTACGAGCAGTACTTC.

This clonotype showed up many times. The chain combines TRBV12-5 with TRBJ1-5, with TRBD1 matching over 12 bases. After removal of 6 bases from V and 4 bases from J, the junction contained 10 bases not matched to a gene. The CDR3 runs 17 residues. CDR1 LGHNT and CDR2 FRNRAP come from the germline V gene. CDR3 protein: CASGPKWDRGLNQPQHF. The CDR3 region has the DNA TGTGCTAGTGGCCCGAAGTGGGACAGGGGGCTTAATCAGCCCCAGCATTTT.

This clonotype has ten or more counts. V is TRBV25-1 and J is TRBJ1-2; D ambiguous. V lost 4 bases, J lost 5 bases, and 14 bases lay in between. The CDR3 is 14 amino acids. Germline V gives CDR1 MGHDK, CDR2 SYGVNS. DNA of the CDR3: TGTGCCAGCAGTGCGCACAGCACTCGATATGGCTACACCTTC. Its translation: CASSAHSTRYGYTF.

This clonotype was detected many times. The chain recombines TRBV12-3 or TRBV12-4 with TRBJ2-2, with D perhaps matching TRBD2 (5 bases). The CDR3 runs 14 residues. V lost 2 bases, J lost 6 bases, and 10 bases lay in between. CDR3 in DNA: TGTGCCAGCAGTTTATTGGAGGTTCCCGGGGAGCTGTTTTTT. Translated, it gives CASSLLEVPGELFF.

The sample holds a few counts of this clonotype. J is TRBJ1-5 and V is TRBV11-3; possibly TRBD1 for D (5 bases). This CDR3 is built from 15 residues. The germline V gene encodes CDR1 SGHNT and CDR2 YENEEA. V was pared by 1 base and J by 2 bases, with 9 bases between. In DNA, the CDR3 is TGTGCCAGCAGCTTAGGGGCGGGGGGCAATCAGCCCCAGCATTTT. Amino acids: CASSLGAGGNQPQHF.